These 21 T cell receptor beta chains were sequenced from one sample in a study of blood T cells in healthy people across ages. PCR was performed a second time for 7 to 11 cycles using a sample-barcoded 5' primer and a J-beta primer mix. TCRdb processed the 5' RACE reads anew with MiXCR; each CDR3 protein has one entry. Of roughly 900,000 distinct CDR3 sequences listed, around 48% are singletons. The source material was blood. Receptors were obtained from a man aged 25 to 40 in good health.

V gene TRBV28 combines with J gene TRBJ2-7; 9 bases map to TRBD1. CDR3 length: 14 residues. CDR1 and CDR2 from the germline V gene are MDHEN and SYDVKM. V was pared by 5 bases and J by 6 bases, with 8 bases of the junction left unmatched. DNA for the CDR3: TGTGCCAGCAGTCCAGCCCTGGACAGGGGCGAGCAGTACTTC. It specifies CASSPALDRGEQYF.

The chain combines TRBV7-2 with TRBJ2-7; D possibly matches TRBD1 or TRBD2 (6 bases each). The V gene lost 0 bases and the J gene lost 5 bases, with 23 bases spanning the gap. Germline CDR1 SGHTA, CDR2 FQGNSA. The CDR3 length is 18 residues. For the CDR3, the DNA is TGTGCCAGCAGCTTAGCAGGGGGGTTTAGTAGTGGGAAGAACGAGCAGTACTTC. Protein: CASSLAGGFSSGKNEQYF.

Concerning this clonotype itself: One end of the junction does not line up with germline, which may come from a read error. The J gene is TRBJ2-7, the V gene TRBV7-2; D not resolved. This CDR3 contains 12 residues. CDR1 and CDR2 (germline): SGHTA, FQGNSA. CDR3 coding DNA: TGTGCCGGCAGCCCAACCTCCTACGAGCAGTACTTC. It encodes CAGSPTSYEQYF.

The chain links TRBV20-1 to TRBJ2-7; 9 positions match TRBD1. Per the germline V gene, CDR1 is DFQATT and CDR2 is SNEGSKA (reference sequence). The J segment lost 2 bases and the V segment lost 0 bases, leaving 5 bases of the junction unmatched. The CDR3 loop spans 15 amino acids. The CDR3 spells CSARDLGQGTYEQYF. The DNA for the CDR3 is TGCAGTGCTAGAGATTTGGGACAGGGTACCTACGAGCAGTACTTC.

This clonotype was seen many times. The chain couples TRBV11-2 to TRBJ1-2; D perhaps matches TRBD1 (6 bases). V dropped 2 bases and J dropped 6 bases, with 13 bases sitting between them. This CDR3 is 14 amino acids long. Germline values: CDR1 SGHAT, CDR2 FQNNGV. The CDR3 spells CASSLSRTDNGYTF. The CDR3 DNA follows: TGTGCCAGCAGCTTAAGTCGGACAGATAATGGCTACACCTTC.

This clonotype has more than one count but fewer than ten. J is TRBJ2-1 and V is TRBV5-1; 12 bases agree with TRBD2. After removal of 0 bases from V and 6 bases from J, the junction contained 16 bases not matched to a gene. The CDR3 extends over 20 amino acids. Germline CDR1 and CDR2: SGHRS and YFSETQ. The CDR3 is CASSLEARGRLAGAVNEQFF. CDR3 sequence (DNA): TGCGCCAGCAGCTTGGAGGCAAGGGGGCGACTAGCGGGGGCTGTCAATGAGCAGTTCTTC.

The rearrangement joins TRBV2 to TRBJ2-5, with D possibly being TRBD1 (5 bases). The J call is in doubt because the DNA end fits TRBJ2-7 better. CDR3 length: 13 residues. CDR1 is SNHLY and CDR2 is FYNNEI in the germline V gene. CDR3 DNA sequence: TGTGCCAGCACCCTTGGGGCCCTTTACGAGCAGTACTTC. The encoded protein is CASTLGALYEQYF.

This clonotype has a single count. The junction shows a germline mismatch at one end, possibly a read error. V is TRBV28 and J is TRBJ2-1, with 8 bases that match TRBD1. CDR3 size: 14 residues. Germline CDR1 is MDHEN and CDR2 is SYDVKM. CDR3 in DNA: TGTGCCAGCAGAAGACAGGGGAACTACGATGAGCAGTTCTTC. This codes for CASRRQGNYDEQFF. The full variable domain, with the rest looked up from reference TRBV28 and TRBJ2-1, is DVKVTQSSRYLVKRTGEKVFLECVQDMDHENMFWYRQDPGLGLRLIYFSYDVKMKEKGDIPEGYSVSREKKERFSLILESASTNQTSMYLCASRRQGNYDEQFFGPGTRLTVL.

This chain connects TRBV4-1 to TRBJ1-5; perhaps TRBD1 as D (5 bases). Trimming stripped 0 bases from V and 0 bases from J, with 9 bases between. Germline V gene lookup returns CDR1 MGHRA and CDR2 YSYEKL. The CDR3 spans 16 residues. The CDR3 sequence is CASSQEGTYSNQPQHF. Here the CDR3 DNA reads TGCGCCAGCAGCCAAGAGGGGACTTATAGCAATCAGCCCCAGCATTTT.

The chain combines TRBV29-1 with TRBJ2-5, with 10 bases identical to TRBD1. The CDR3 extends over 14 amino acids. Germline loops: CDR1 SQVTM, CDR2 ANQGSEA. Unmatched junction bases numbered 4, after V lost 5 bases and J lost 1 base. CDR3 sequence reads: CSVSGQGIQETQYF. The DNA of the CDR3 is TGCAGCGTTTCGGGACAGGGGATCCAAGAGACCCAGTACTTC.

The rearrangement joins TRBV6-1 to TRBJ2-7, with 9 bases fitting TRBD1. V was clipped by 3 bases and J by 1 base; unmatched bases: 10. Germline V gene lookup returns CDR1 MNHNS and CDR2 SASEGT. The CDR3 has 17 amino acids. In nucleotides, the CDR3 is TGTGCCAGCAGTGAGAGGGCCGGGACAGGGCATTCCTACGAGCAGTACTTC. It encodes CASSERAGTGHSYEQYF.

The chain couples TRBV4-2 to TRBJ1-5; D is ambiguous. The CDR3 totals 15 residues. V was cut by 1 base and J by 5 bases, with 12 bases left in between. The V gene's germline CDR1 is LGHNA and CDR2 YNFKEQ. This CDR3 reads CASSQATQVDQPQHF. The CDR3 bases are TGTGCCAGCAGCCAAGCAACGCAGGTCGATCAGCCCCAGCATTTT.

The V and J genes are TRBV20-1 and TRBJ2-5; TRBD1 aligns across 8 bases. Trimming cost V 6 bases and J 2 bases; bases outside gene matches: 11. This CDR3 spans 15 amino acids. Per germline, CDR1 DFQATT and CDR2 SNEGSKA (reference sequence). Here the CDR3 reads CSAVDRARGQETQYF. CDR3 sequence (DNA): TGCAGTGCCGTGGACAGGGCGAGGGGTCAAGAGACCCAGTACTTC.

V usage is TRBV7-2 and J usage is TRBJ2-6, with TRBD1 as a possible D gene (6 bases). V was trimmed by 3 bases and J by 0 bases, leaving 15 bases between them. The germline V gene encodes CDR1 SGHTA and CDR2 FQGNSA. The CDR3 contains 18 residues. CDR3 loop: CASSFQAGANSGANVLTF. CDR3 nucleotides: TGTGCCAGCAGCTTTCAGGCAGGGGCGAACTCTGGGGCCAACGTCCTGACTTTC.

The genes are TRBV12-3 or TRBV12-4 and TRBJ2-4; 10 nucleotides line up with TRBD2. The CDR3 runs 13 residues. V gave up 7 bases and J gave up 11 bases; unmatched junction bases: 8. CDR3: CASTPSGGPLQYF. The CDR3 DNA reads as TGTGCCAGCACCCCTAGCGGGGGACCCCTTCAGTACTTC.

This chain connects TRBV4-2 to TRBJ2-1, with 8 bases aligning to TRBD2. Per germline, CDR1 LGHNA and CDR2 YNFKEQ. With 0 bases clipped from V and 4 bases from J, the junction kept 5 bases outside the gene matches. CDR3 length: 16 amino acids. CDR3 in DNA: TGTGCCAGCAGCCAAGACCTCCGGGGGGGTTACAATGAGCAGTTCTTC. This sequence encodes CASSQDLRGGYNEQFF.

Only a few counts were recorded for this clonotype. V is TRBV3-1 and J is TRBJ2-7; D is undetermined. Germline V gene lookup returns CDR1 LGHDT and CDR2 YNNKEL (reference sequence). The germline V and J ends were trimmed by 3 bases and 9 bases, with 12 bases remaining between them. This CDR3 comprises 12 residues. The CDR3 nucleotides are TGTGCCAGCAGCCATCCGGACGGGCTGCAGTACTTC. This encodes CASSHPDGLQYF.

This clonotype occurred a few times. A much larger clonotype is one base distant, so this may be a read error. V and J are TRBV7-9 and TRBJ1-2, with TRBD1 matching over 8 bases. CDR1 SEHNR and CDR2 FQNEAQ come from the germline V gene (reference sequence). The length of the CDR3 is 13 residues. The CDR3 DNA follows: TGTGCCAGCAGCGTAGCAGGGGGCAGAGGCTACACCTTC. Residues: CASSVAGGRGYTF.

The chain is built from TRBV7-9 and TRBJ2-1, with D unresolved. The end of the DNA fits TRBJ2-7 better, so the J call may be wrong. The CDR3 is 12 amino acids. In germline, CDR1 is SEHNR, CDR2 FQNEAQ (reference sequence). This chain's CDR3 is CASKGSYNEQYF. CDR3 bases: TGTGCCAGCAAGGGAAGCTACAATGAGCAGTACTTC.

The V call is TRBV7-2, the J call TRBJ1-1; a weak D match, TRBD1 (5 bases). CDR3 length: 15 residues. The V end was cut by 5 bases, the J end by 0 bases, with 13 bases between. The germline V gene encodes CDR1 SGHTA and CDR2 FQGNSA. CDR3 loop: CASSDPGRLNTEAFF. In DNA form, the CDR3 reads TGTGCCAGCAGCGATCCGGGACGCCTGAACACTGAAGCTTTCTTT. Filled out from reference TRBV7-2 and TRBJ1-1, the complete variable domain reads GAGVSQSPSNKVTEKGKDVELRCDPISGHTALYWYRQSLGQGLEFLIYFQGNSAPDKSGLPSDRFSAERTGGSVSTLTIQRTQQEDSAVYLCASSDPGRLNTEAFFGQGTRLTVV.

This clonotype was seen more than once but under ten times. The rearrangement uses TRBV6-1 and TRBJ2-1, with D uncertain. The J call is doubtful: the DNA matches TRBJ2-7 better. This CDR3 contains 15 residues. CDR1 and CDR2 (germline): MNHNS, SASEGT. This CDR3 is CASSDAPSSYNEQYF. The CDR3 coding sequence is TGTGCCAGCAGTGATGCTCCGAGCTCCTACAATGAGCAGTACTTC.